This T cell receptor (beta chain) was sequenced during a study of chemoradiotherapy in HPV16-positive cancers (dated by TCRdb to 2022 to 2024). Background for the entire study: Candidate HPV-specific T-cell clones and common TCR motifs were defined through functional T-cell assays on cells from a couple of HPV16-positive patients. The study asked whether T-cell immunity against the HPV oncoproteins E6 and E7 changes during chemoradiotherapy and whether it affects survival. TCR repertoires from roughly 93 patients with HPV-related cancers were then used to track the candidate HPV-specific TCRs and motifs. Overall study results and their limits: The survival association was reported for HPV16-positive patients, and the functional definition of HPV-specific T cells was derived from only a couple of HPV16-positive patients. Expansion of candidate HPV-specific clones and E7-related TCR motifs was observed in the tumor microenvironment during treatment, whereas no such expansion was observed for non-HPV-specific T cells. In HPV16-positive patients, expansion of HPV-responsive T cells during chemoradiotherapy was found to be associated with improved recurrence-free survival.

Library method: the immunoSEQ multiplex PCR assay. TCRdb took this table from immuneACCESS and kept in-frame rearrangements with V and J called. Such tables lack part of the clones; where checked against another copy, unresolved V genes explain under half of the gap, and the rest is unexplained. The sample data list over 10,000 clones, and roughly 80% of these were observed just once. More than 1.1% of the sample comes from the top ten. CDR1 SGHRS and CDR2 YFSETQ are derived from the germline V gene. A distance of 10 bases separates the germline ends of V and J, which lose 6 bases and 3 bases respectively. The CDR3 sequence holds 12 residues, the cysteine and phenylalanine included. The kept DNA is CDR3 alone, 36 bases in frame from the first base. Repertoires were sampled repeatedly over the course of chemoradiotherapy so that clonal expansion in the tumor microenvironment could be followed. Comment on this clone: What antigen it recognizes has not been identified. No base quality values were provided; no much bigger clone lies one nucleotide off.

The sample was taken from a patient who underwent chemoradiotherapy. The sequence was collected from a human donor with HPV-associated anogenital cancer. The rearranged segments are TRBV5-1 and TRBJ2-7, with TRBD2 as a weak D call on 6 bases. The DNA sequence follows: TGCGCCAGCAAGGGACTTAACTACGAGCAGTACTTC. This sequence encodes CASKGLNYEQYF.